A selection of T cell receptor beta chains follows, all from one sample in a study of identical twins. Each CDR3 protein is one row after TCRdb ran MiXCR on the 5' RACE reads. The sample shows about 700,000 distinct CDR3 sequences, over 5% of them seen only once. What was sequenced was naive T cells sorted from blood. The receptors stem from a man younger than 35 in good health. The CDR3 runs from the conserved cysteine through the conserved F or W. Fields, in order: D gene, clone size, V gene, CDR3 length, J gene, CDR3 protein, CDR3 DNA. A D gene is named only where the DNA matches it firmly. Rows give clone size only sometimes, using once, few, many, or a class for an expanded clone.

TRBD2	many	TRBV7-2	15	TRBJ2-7	CASSLRGGRIYEQYF	TGTGCCAGCAGCTTAAGGGGCGGGAGAATCTACGAGCAGTACTTC
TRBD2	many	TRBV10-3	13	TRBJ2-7	CAISGTSAYEQYF	TGTGCCATCAGTGGGACTAGCGCCTACGAGCAGTACTTC
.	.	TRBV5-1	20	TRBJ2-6	CASSPNLNRVKISGANVLTF	TGCGCCAGCAGCCCAAACCTCAACAGGGTCAAGATCTCTGGGGCCAACGTCCTGACTTTC
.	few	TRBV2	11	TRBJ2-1	CASIGGSEQFF	TGTGCCAGCATTGGGGGGAGTGAGCAGTTCTTC
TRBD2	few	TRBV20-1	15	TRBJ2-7	CSARDGGGRVYEQYF	TGCAGTGCTAGAGACGGAGGAGGGAGGGTCTACGAGCAGTACTTC
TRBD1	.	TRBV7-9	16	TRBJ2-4	CASSPGQGRRENIQYF	TGTGCCAGCAGCCCGGGACAGGGGCGGCGTGAAAACATTCAGTACTTC
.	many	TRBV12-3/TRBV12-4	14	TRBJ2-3	CASSLAGVTDTQYF	TGTGCCAGCAGTTTAGCGGGAGTGACAGATACGCAGTATTTT
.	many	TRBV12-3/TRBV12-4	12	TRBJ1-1	CASSLAGREAFF	TGTGCCAGCAGTTTAGCGGGGAGGGAAGCTTTCTTT
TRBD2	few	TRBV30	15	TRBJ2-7	CAWSPRLAGGPKQYF	TGTGCCTGGAGCCCCCGATTAGCGGGAGGGCCTAAGCAGTACTTC
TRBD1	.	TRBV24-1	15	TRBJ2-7	CATSADRDGGYEQYF	TGTGCCACCAGTGCCGACAGGGATGGAGGATACGAGCAGTACTTC
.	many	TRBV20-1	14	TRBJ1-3	CSANERGSGNTIYF	TGCAGTGCTAACGAACGGGGATCTGGAAACACCATATATTTT
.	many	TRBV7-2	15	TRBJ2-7	CASSFETKGTYEQYF	TGTGCCAGCAGTTTTGAGACCAAGGGAACCTACGAGCAGTACTTC
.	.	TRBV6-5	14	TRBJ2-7	CASRYQAIRYEQYF	TGTGCCAGCAGGTATCAGGCGATCCGCTACGAGCAGTACTTC
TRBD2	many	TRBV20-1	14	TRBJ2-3	CSARRTSRSDTQYF	TGCAGTGCTAGGCGGACTAGCAGGTCTGATACGCAGTATTTT
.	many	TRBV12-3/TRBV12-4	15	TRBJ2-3	CASSHSGGRTDTQYF	TGTGCCAGCTCCCATTCCGGGGGGCGAACAGATACGCAGTATTTT
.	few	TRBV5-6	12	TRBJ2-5	CASSWLQETQYF	TGTGCCAGCAGCTGGTTACAAGAGACCCAGTACTTC
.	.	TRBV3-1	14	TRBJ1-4	CASSQGDGLGKLFF	TGTGCCAGCAGCCAAGGCGACGGGCTCGGAAAACTGTTTTTT
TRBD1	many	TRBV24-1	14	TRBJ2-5	CATSDPGQGETQYF	TGTGCCACCAGTGATCCCGGACAGGGGGAGACCCAGTACTTC
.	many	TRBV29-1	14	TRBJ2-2	CSVDRGQNTGELFF	TGCAGCGTTGATAGGGGACAGAACACCGGGGAGCTGTTTTTT
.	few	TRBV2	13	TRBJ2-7	CASSVHSSYEQYF	TGTGCCAGCAGTGTACATAGCTCCTACGAGCAGTACTTC
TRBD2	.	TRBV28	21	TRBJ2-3	CASSQMLPGGRTSGGTDTQYF	TGTGCCAGCAGCCAAATGCTGCCAGGGGGAAGAACTAGCGGGGGCACAGATACGCAGTATTTT
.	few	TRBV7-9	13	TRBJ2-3	CASSILPTDTQYF	TGTGCCAGCAGCATCTTACCCACAGATACGCAGTATTTT